This T cell receptor beta chain was obtained from a study of blood T cells in healthy people across ages. General study findings and limits: Donors of long life had a larger count of naive CD4+ cells and greater diversity than aged donors.

Germline CDR1 DFQATT, CDR2 SNEGSKA (reference sequence). CDR3 length equals 14 residues. The V and J ends lost 7 bases and 3 bases, in that order; junction bases with no gene match: 12. To note about this clonotype: Its cognate antigen is unknown.

Each sample provided at least 6 micrograms of extracted total RNA. A second roughly 6 to 12 cycle PCR used barcoded and J-beta primers. Carrying 12 random nucleotides, a template-switch adaptor labeled each individual cDNA molecule. From the 5' RACE reads, TCRdb called clonotypes with MiXCR, one entry per CDR3 protein. The repertoire consists of hundreds of thousands of distinct CDR3 sequences, with 45% to 50% occurring once and the leading ten covering about 32%. The chain is built from TRBV20-1 and TRBJ2-7; 7 bases are a match to TRBD1. The TCR sequence derives from a woman between 55 and 75 years old in good health. Sequencing used blood. CDR3: CSGSRGPPLYEQYF. Written as DNA, the CDR3 is TGCAGTGGATCAAGGGGGCCTCCGCTCTACGAGCAGTACTTC.